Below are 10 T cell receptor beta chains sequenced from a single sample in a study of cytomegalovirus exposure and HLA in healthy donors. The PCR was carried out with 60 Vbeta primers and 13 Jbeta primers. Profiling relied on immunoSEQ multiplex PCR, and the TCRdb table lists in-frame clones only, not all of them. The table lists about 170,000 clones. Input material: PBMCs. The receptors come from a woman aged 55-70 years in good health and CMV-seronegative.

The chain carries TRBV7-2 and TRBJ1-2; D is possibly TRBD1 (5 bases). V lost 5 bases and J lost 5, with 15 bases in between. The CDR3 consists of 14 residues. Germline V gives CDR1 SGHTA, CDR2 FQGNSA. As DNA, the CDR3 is TGTGCCAGCAGCCCCCAGGGCTACACGTATGGCTACACCTTC. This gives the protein CASSPQGYTYGYTF.

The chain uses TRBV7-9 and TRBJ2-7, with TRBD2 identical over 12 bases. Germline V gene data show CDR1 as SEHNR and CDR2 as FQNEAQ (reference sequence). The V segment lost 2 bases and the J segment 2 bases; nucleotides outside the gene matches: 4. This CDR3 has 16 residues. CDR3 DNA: TGTGCCAGCAGCTTACCTTGGACTAGCGGGGCCTACGAGCAGTACTTC. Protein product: CASSLPWTSGAYEQYF. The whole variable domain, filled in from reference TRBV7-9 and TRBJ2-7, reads DTGVSQNPRHKITKRGQNVTFRCDPISEHNRLYWYRQTLGQGPEFLTYFQNEAQLEKSRLLSDRFSAERPKGSFSTLEIQRTEQGDSAMYLCASSLPWTSGAYEQYFGPGTRLTVT.

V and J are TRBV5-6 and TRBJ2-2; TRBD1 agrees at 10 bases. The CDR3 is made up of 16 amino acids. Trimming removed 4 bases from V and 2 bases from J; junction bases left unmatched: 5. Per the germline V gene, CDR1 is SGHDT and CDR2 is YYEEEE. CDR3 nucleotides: TGTGCCAGCAGCCCCAGGGACAGGGGAAACACCGGGGAGCTGTTTTTT. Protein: CASSPRDRGNTGELFF.

The CDR3 spells CASSPRSGRSSYEQYF. CDR3 DNA sequence: TGTGCCAGCAGCCCCCGTTCCGGGAGGAGCTCCTACGAGCAGTACTTC. The chain links TRBV7-2 to TRBJ2-7, with 7 bases matching TRBD2. Germline loops: CDR1 SGHTA, CDR2 FQGNSA. The CDR3 totals 16 residues. After removal of 5 bases from V and 0 bases from J, the junction contained 10 bases not matched to a gene.

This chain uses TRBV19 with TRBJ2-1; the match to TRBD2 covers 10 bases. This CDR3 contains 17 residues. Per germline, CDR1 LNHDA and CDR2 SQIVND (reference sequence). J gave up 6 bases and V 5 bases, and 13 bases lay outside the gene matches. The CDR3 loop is CASSRRGIAGGGNEQFF. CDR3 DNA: TGTGCCAGTAGTCGCCGTGGGATAGCGGGGGGAGGCAATGAGCAGTTCTTC.

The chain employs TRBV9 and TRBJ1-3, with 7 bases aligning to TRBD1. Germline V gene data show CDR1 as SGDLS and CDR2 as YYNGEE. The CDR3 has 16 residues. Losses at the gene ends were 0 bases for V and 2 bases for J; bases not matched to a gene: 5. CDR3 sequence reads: CASSVETGATGNTIYF. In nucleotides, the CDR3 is TGTGCCAGCAGCGTAGAAACAGGGGCAACTGGAAACACCATATATTTT.

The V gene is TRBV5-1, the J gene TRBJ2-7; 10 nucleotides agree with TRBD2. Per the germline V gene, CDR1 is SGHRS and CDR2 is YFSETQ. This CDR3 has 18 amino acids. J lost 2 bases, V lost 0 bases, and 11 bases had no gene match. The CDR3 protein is CASSLGLRTSGLTYEQYF. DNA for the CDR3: TGCGCCAGCAGCTTGGGCCTGCGGACTAGCGGCCTTACCTACGAGCAGTACTTC.

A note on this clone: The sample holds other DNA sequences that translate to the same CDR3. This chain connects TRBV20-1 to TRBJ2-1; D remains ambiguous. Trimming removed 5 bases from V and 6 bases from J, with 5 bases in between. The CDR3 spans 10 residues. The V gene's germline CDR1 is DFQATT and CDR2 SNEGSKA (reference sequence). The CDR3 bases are TGCAGTGCTTATCTCAATGAGCAGTTCTTC. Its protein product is CSAYLNEQFF.

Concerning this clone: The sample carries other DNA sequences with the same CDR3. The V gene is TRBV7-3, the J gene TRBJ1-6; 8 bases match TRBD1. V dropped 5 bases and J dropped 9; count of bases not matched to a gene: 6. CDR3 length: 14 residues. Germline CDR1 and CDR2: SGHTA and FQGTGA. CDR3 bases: TGTGCCAGCAGCATCGGACAGGGTGGTTCACCCCTCCACTTT. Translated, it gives CASSIGQGGSPLHF.

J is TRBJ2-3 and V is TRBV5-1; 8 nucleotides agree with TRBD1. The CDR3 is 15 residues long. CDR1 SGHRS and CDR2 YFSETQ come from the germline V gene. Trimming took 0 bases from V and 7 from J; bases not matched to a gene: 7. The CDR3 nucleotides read TGCGCCAGCAGCTTGGATTCCGGACAGGGAAATACGCAGTATTTT. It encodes CASSLDSGQGNTQYF.